This TCR beta chain was found in a study of cytomegalovirus exposure and HLA in healthy donors. Study-level results: For TCR beta chains, V- and J-gene trimming was later linked to a missense DCLRE1C variant.

PCR amplification relied on 60 Vbeta primers (plus 13 Jbeta primers). TCRdb's table, derived via immunoSEQ multiplex PCR, lists solely in-frame clones and lacks some. The sample records about 120,000 clones, roughly 77% being singletons. CDR1 is SQVTM and CDR2 is ANQGSEA in the germline V gene. The CDR3 contains 13 residues. Note on this clone: Its antigen is still unknown. A junction boundary mismatches the germline segment, possibly from a read error.

This chain joins TRBV29-1 and TRBJ2-2; 7 bases are a match to TRBD1. The sample taken for sequencing was PBMCs. The sequence derives from a man in his forties in good health and CMV-seronegative. This CDR3 reads CGVVGQYTGELFF. The CDR3 region has the DNA TGCGGCGTGGTGGGACAGTACACCGGGGAGCTGTTTTTT.